Given below is one TCR beta chain in context. Antigen specificity is unknown. TCRdb's copy holds only in-frame clones and misses some; the assay was immunoSEQ multiplex PCR. Found here are approximately 140,000 clones, 92% of them singletons; the top ten hold approximately 3.3%. The entry originates in a study of T cell responses to AZD1222 COVID-19 vaccine. Whole-study findings and limits: Spike as a whole was targeted by vaccine-associated CD4 TCRs, dominant at 160-218 and 743-854.

The CDR3 is 13 residues long. V was trimmed by 8 bases and J by 10 bases, leaving 18 bases between them. The genes are TRBV12-3 or TRBV12-4 and TRBJ1-5; no definite D call. This material consisted of peripheral blood, taken 28 days after the second AZD1222 dose. The sequence came from an adult who received the AZD1222 COVID-19 vaccine. This CDR3 reads CASQRDLRGPQHF. For the CDR3, the DNA is TGTGCCAGCCAGAGGGATCTTAGAGGACCCCAGCATTTT.